This T cell receptor beta chain was retrieved from a study of hypomethylating agent response in myelodysplastic syndrome. Study information: Hypomethylating treatment was azacitidine in most of the 11, decitabine in 3 of 11. Of the myelodysplastic syndrome patients, 9 were male, 2 female. Response meant complete response or hematologic improvement; all other patients were non-responders.

At survey resolution, 400 ng of DNA per sample was split into two 200 ng replicates. Data came from immunoSEQ multiplex PCR; TCRdb stores just in-frame clones and leaves some out. Here the sample spans some 9,300 clones, 83% being singletons. Germline-derived CDR1 and CDR2 are MDHEN and SYDVKM. Trimming left V 7 bases short and J 0 bases short, with 10 bases between. CDR3 length: 15 amino acids. The V and J genes are TRBV28 and TRBJ2-6, with a weak D call TRBD2 (5 bases). This clonotype originated in a human donor with myelodysplastic syndrome. The sample in question was bone marrow, obtained before or after starting hypomethylating agent treatment for myelodysplastic syndrome (not recorded which). The CDR3 DNA is TGTGCCAGCACCCGCGGAGGCTCTGGGGCCAACGTCCTGACTTTC. It codes for CASTRGGSGANVLTF.